This T cell receptor beta chain stems from a study of CXCR3-negative and CXCR3-positive naive CD8 T cells. Study details: The libraries together contributed about 130 million TRB reads, each supplying about 1.5 +/- 0.3 million. Findings and caveats of the study: CXCR3-positive naive cells carried more hydrophobic TRB CDR3s than CXCR3-negative ones. Surface CD5 was comparable between naive subsets; TCR strength was inferred from TRB CDR3 properties.

CDR3 length equals 16 residues. Looked up from germline, CDR1 is SNHLY and CDR2 is FYNNEI. Through 5' RACE with UMI labels, the TRB cDNA libraries were prepared. Reprocessing the 5' RACE reads, TCRdb reports a single entry for every CDR3 protein and omits DNA. Recorded for this sample: roughly 99,000 distinct CDR3 sequences. Note on this clonotype: Its target is unknown.

CD45RO-CCR7+CD27+CD95- defined naive CD8+ T cells. Sequenced: naive CXCR3+ CD8+ T cells from blood. Stated subset: CD45RO-CCR7+CD27+CD95- naive CD8+ T cells expressing CXCR3 (TNR3+). The chain carries TRBV2 and TRBJ2-1; the TCRdb call, TRBD1, lacks DNA for checking. The clonotype comes from a human donor in good health. Some clones in this sample may be carry-over from other donors' samples. The CDR3 reads CASSETWGRSYNEQFF.